These 26 T cell receptor beta chains came from one sample sequenced in a study of graft-versus-host responses after intestinal transplantation. Their specific antigens are unknown. Some clones are missing from TCRdb's copy, which holds only in-frame ones; the method was immunoSEQ multiplex PCR. The sample holds 38,000 or so clones, approximately 95% seen once. This sample comprised unstimulated CD8+ T cells sorted from spleen or lymph node cells, obtained before transplant. The receptors originated from a human donor who was the organ donor for an intestinal transplant.

CDR3 DNA: TGCGCCAGCAGCACACGACGAGCATGGGGTGAAAAACTGTTTTTT. Translation: CASSTRRAWGEKLFF. The chain uses TRBV4-3 and TRBJ1-4; D gene uncertain. CDR1 and CDR2 from the germline V gene are LGHNA and YSLEER. Trimming removed 5 bases from V and 7 bases from J, with 17 bases in between. The CDR3 sequence is 15 residues long.

The chain links TRBV2 to TRBJ2-7; D is undetermined. CDR1 is SNHLY and CDR2 is FYNNEI in the germline V gene. V lost 3 bases to trimming and J lost 0 bases, with 0 bases between them. This CDR3 region has 11 residues. The CDR3 nucleotides are TGTGCCAGCAGTGACTCCTACGAGCAGTACTTC. As protein: CASSDSYEQYF.

The chain carries TRBV19 and TRBJ1-5; D is ambiguous. The germline V gene encodes CDR1 LNHDA and CDR2 SQIVND (reference sequence). Trimming removed 7 bases from V and 7 bases from J, with 17 bases in between. The length of the CDR3 is 14 residues. CDR3: CASNNTRDGQPQHF. DNA of the CDR3: TGTGCCAGTAACAATACGAGGGATGGGCAGCCCCAGCATTTT.

The chain links TRBV7-9 to TRBJ1-2; 7 bases align to TRBD1. Germline values: CDR1 SEHNR, CDR2 FQNEAQ (reference sequence). Trimming removed 4 bases from V and 0 bases from J; junction bases left unmatched: 11. CDR3 length: 17 amino acids. The CDR3 DNA reads as TGTGCCAGCAGCTCAATAATCTGCGGGACAGCTAACTATGGCTACACCTTC. Protein sequence: CASSSIICGTANYGYTF.

The V and J genes are TRBV9 and TRBJ2-3; TRBD2 is a possible D gene (7 bases). The length of the CDR3 is 15 residues. V dropped 3 bases and J dropped 5 bases, with 16 bases sitting between them. From germline, CDR1 is SGDLS and CDR2 YYNGEE. The CDR3 spells CASSGWGGWGDTQYF. CDR3 nucleotides: TGTGCCAGCAGCGGATGGGGGGGCTGGGGAGATACGCAGTATTTT.

The rearrangement uses TRBV27 and TRBJ2-3; D is tentatively TRBD1 or TRBD2 (5 bases each). V lost 5 bases and J lost 3, with 9 bases in between. This CDR3 has 13 residues. CDR1 and CDR2 from the germline V gene are MNHEY and SMNVEV (reference sequence). DNA for the CDR3: TGTGCCAGCAGTGGGGGTTTTACAGATACGCAGTATTTT. It yields the protein CASSGGFTDTQYF.

The chain links TRBV2 to TRBJ1-4, with D possibly TRBD1 on 6 matching bases. Germline V gene data show CDR1 as SNHLY and CDR2 as FYNNEI. V was shortened by 4 bases and J by 3 bases, with 9 bases between the two germline ends. This CDR3 region has 14 residues. CDR3 residues: CASSADSANEKLFF. CDR3 coding DNA: TGTGCCAGCAGTGCGGACAGTGCTAATGAAAAACTGTTTTTT.

J is TRBJ2-7 and V is TRBV11-2; D possibly matches TRBD1 or TRBD2 (5 bases each). The V gene's germline CDR1 is SGHAT and CDR2 FQNNGV. This CDR3 has 16 amino acids. V was shortened by 2 bases and J by 1 base, with 15 bases between the two germline ends. The CDR3 DNA reads TGTGCCAGCAGCTTACAAGGGACCATACCGTCCTACGAGCAGTACTTC. This encodes CASSLQGTIPSYEQYF.

The chain combines TRBV2 with TRBJ2-7, with TRBD2 matching over 14 bases. Trimming at V came to 7 bases and at J to 6 bases, leaving 8 bases not matched to a gene. CDR1 is SNHLY and CDR2 is FYNNEI in the germline V gene. CDR3 length: 15 amino acids. The CDR3 DNA reads as TGTGCCAGCAACATGGGACTAGCGGGGGTTAGCGAGCAGTACTTC. Protein: CASNMGLAGVSEQYF.

This clone has only one observation. J is TRBJ2-5 and V is TRBV4-3; no reliable D call. Germline-derived CDR1 and CDR2 are LGHNA and YSLEER. This CDR3 has 13 residues. V shed 2 bases and J shed 13 bases, with 17 bases lying between them. Written as DNA, the CDR3 is TGCGCCAGCAGCCAATCAGTAACCACCGAGTCGTACTTC. Translating gives CASSQSVTTESYF.

The chain recombines TRBV6-6 with TRBJ2-2, with a tentative D call TRBD1 (6 bases). V lost 10 bases, J lost 2 bases, and 11 bases lay in between. Germline assignment: CDR1 MNHNY and CDR2 SVGAGI (reference sequence). This CDR3 has 13 amino acids. Here the CDR3 DNA reads TGTGCCATTTACAGGGTAAACACCGGGGAGCTGTTTTTT. Translation gives CAIYRVNTGELFF.

The chain joins TRBV4-3 to TRBJ2-5; the D is unclear. Germline V CDR1 and CDR2: LGHNA, YSLEER. V lost 1 base, J lost 5 bases, and 23 bases lay in between. The CDR3 contains 18 residues. DNA of the CDR3: TGCGCCAGCAGCCAAGGGTTTAGGAGACACCCAATGGGCGAGACCCAGTACTTC. Its translation is CASSQGFRRHPMGETQYF.

About this clone itself: Other nucleotide sequences from this sample produce the same CDR3. The rearrangement joins TRBV27 to TRBJ2-7; no definite D call. The CDR3 is 11 residues long. Between the trimmed V and J ends, which lost 6 bases and 5 bases, there was a span of 8 bases. Germline assignment: CDR1 MNHEY and CDR2 SMNVEV (reference sequence). The CDR3 region is CASSLGHEQYF. The CDR3 DNA follows: TGTGCCAGCAGCCTAGGACACGAGCAGTACTTC.

This clone was recorded once. CDR3 sequence reads: CASSSSGQDLKLNTEAFF. CDR3 nucleotide sequence: TGTGCCAGCAGCTCCTCGGGACAGGACCTAAAGTTGAACACTGAAGCTTTCTTT. This rearrangement joins TRBV9 to TRBJ1-1, with 8 bases fitting TRBD1. With 4 bases clipped from V and 0 bases from J, the junction kept 14 bases outside the gene matches. CDR3 length: 18 residues. The germline gives CDR1 SGDLS, CDR2 YYNGEE.

The chain uses TRBV6-1 and TRBJ1-4; 7 nucleotides agree with TRBD1. Germline CDR1 MNHNS, CDR2 SASEGT. This CDR3 is built from 16 residues. J gave up 7 bases and V 6 bases, and 14 bases lay outside the gene matches. CDR3 amino acids: CASRESPGTVSEKLFF. CDR3 sequence (DNA): TGTGCCAGCAGGGAATCACCCGGGACAGTCAGTGAAAAACTGTTTTTT.

The gene calls are TRBV27 and TRBJ1-1, with 8 positions matching TRBD1. The CDR3 sequence is 14 residues long. Germline lookup yields CDR1 MNHEY and CDR2 SMNVEV (reference sequence). V was pared by 3 bases and J by 7 bases, with 7 bases of the junction left unmatched. The CDR3 sequence: CASSFRTGWDEAFF. CDR3 DNA sequence: TGTGCCAGCAGTTTTCGGACAGGGTGGGATGAAGCTTTCTTT.

The CDR3 DNA sequence: TGCGCCAGCAGCCAGGTCCCGGGGGGTGCCTACAATGAGCAGTTCTTC. Its translation is CASSQVPGGAYNEQFF. The chain combines TRBV4-3 with TRBJ2-1, with 7 bases aligning to TRBD2. The CDR3 extends over 16 amino acids. Trimming at V came to 3 bases and at J to 2 bases, leaving 7 bases not matched to a gene. CDR1 and CDR2 (germline): LGHNA, YSLEER.

The chain is built from TRBV7-9 and TRBJ2-7; no definite D call. Germline values: CDR1 SEHNR, CDR2 FQNEAQ (reference sequence). The CDR3 loop spans 14 amino acids. Trimming stripped 5 bases from V and 3 bases from J, with 14 bases between. CDR3: CASSDGLLLYEQYF. In DNA, the CDR3 is TGTGCCAGCAGCGACGGTTTATTGCTCTACGAGCAGTACTTC.

The chain employs TRBV4-1 and TRBJ1-1, with D possibly TRBD1 on 6 matching bases. Germline CDR1 MGHRA, CDR2 YSYEKL. This CDR3 region has 14 residues. Trimming removed 3 bases at V and 5 bases at J, with 13 bases between. CDR3 nucleotide sequence: TGCGCCAGCAGCCACTCAGGGGAGGGAACTGAAGCTTTCTTT. Translating it yields CASSHSGEGTEAFF.

This clone appeared a single time. The chain joins TRBV9 to TRBJ1-4, with 8 bases aligning to TRBD1. The junction had 6 bases not matched to a gene; V was cut back by 3 bases and J by 8 bases. The CDR3 totals 14 residues. Germline lookup yields CDR1 SGDLS and CDR2 YYNGEE. The CDR3 DNA reads TGTGCCAGCAGCGCAACAGGGGGAGGCGAAAAACTGTTTTTT. It codes for CASSATGGGEKLFF.

The chain couples TRBV4-3 to TRBJ2-7; 10 bases map to TRBD1. V was clipped by 4 bases and J by 3 bases; unmatched bases: 3. Germline-derived CDR1 and CDR2 are LGHNA and YSLEER. The CDR3 covers 14 residues. The CDR3 region is CASSPGTGDYEQYF. DNA of the CDR3: TGCGCCAGCAGCCCCGGGACAGGGGACTACGAGCAGTACTTC.

The chain's CDR3 is CASSKKQGSNQPQHF. CDR3 DNA: TGTGCCAGCAGCAAGAAACAGGGGAGCAATCAGCCCCAGCATTTT. The genes are TRBV21-1 and TRBJ1-5; the DNA was not used to check the table's D call, TRBD1. TRBV21-1 is shown as a pseudogene. The CDR3 runs 15 residues.

Only a few counts were recorded for this clone. The chain couples TRBV10-1 to TRBJ2-3, with 7 bases fitting TRBD1. CDR1 and CDR2 from the germline V gene are WNHNN and SYGVQD (reference sequence). V dropped 6 bases and J dropped 1; count of bases not matched to a gene: 7. The CDR3 is 15 residues long. Here the CDR3 reads CASSLRDSGTDTQYF. The CDR3 region has the DNA TGCGCCAGCAGCCTCCGGGACAGCGGCACAGATACGCAGTATTTT.

V and J are TRBV10-1 and TRBJ2-7, with unresolved D. Germline V gene data show CDR1 as WNHNN and CDR2 as SYGVQD (reference sequence). The CDR3 totals 11 residues. V was trimmed by 8 bases and J by 0 bases, leaving 5 bases between them. The CDR3, as DNA: TGCGCCAGCCCAGACTCCTACGAGCAGTACTTC. Protein sequence: CASPDSYEQYF.

J is TRBJ2-1 and V is TRBV7-2, with D maybe TRBD2 (7 bases). The CDR3 runs to 16 residues. V was shortened by 3 bases and J by 4 bases, with 16 bases between the two germline ends. Germline assignment: CDR1 SGHTA and CDR2 FQGNSA. CDR3 nucleotides: TGTGCCAGCAGCTTCGCGGGGGCCGGGGGGTACAATGAGCAGTTCTTC. Translated: CASSFAGAGGYNEQFF.

This clone was found a few times. The chain recombines TRBV5-1 with TRBJ2-3; the D gene is possibly TRBD1 (5 bases). Trimming took off 4 bases at V and 1 base at J, with 16 bases between the two ends. Germline CDR1 SGHRS, CDR2 YFSETQ. The CDR3 covers 16 residues. CDR3 sequence (DNA): TGCGCCAGCAGCCTCGAAAAGGGGTGGGGCACAGATACGCAGTATTTT. It specifies CASSLEKGWGTDTQYF.